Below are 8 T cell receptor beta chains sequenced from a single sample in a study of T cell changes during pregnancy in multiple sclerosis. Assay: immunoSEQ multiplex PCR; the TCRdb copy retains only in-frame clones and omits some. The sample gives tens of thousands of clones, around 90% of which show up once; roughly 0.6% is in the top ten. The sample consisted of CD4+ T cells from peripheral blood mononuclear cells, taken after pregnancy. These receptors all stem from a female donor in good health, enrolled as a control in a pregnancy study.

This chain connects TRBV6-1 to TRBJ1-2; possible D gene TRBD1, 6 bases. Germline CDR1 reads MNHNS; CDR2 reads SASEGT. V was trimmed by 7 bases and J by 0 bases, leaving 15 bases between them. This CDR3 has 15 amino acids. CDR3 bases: TGTGCCAGCACTGGACAGCTGATTACTAACTATGGCTACACCTTC. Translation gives CASTGQLITNYGYTF.

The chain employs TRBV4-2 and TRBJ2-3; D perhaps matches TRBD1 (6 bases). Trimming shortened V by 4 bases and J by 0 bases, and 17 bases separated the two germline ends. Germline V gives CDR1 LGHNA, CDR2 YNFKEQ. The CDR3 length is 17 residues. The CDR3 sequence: CASSRKAGDLSTDTQYF. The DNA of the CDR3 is TGTGCCAGCAGCCGGAAGGCAGGGGACCTTAGCACAGATACGCAGTATTTT.

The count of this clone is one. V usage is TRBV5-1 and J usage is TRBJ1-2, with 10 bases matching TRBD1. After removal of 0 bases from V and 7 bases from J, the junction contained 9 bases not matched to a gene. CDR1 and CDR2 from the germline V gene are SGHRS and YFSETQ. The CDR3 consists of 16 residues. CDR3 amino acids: CASSLGQGAPRGGYTF. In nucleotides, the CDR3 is TGCGCCAGCAGCTTGGGACAGGGGGCGCCCCGGGGTGGCTACACCTTC.

CDR3 amino acids: CASSPGQGDYEQYF. The CDR3 DNA reads as TGTGCCAGCAGCCCGGGACAGGGAGATTACGAGCAGTACTTC. This chain uses TRBV11-3 with TRBJ2-7, with 9 bases lining up with TRBD1. The CDR3 runs to 14 residues. The V segment lost 5 bases and the J segment 4 bases; nucleotides outside the gene matches: 6. CDR1 and CDR2 from the germline V gene are SGHNT and YENEEA.

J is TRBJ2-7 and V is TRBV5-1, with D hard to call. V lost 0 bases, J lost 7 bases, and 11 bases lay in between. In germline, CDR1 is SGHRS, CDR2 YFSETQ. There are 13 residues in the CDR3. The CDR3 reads CASSLDGGGEQYF. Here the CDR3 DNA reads TGCGCCAGCAGCTTGGACGGCGGTGGGGAGCAGTACTTC.

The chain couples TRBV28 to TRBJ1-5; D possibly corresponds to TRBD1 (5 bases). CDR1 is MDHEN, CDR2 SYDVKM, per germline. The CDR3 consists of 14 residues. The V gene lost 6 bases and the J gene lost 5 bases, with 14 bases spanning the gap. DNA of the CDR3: TGTGCCAGCAGCCCCGCGGGGCGGGATCAGCCCCAGCATTTT. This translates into CASSPAGRDQPQHF.

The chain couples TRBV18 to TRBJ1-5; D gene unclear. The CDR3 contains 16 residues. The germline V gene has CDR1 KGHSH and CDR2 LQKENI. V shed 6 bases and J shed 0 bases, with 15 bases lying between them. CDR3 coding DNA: TGTGCCAGCTCCCCCCTTTTTGCCGGTAGCAATCAGCCCCAGCATTTT. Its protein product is CASSPLFAGSNQPQHF.

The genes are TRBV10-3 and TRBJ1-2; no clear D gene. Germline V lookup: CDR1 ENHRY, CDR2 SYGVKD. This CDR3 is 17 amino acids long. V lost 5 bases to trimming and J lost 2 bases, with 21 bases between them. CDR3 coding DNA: TGTGCCATCAGTCCGGGCGAAGGGTACGGGAGAAACTATGGCTACACCTTC. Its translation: CAISPGEGYGRNYGYTF.